The T cell receptor beta chain described here comes from a study of identical twins. TCRdb recomputed calls from the 5' RACE reads with MiXCR, one row per CDR3 protein. The sample contains hundreds of thousands of distinct CDR3 sequences, around an eighth of which appear only once. Germline V gene lookup returns CDR1 KGHSH and CDR2 LQKENI. Trimming left V 2 bases short and J 1 base short, with 8 bases between. The CDR3 totals 14 residues. These records were also assigned to another study, of yellow fever vaccine responses in identical twins.

The chain is built from TRBV18 and TRBJ2-5; a possible D gene is TRBD1 (5 bases). This TCR derives from a woman under 30 in good health. Source material: CD8+ T cells sorted from blood. CDR3: CASSPSGFQETQYF. As DNA, the CDR3 is TGTGCCAGCTCACCATCAGGGTTCCAAGAGACCCAGTACTTC. Full variable domain (remainder filled in from reference TRBV18 and TRBJ2-5): NAGVMQNPRHLVRRRGQEARLRCSPMKGHSHVYWYRQLPEEGLKFMVYLQKENIIDESGMPKERFSAEFPKEGPSILRIQQVVRGDSAAYFCASSPSGFQETQYFGPGTRLLVL.